The table lists the clone carrying this T cell receptor (beta chain) with a few counts. Preparing the TCRbeta library involved the use of unique molecular identifiers. Via MiXCR, TCRdb re-called the PCR reads, giving one row per CDR3 protein. The profile shows some 340,000 distinct CDR3 sequences, 10% to 13% of them singletons. The CDR3 loop spans 14 amino acids. V was pared by 6 bases and J by 6 bases, with 7 bases of the junction left unmatched. The germline gives CDR1 MNHNS, CDR2 SASEGT. This entry belongs to a study of T-cell reconstitution after alpha-beta-depleted transplantation in children. Sequences were derived from PBMCs from the stem cell graft donor, sampled from the stem cell graft. V is TRBV6-1 and J is TRBJ1-1; 10 bases match TRBD1. The TCR comes from a human donor who donated a stem cell graft to a child with acute lymphoblastic leukemia. The CDR3 DNA is TGTGCCAGCAGGAGGGACAGGGGCTTTTCTGAAGCTTTCTTT. As protein: CASRRDRGFSEAFF.